These T cell receptor beta chains were read from a single sample in a study of glioma-infiltrating T cells. TCRdb re-called the multiplex PCR reads with MiXCR, one entry per CDR3 protein. This table holds 400,000 or so distinct CDR3 sequences, 41% found once. Specimen: glioma tissue, nonneoplastic brain tissue, or PBMCs (not recorded which). The receptor source for this set is a human donor with low-grade glioma or glioblastoma, undergoing nonglioma brain surgery, or in good health (not recorded which). The CDR3 runs from the conserved cysteine through the conserved F or W. The D gene is left open where the match is weak. Expanded clones are given a class, and other clones once, few, many or no size at all.

CDR3 length,V gene,J gene,D gene,clone size,CDR3 protein,CDR3 DNA
16,TRBV27,TRBJ2-7,TRBD2,many,CASSLTPGTSSYEQYF,TGTGCCAGCAGTTTAACTCCCGGGACTAGCTCCTACGAGCAGTACTTC
16,TRBV6-1,TRBJ2-7,.,few,CASSPPPGFTSYEQYF,TGTGCCAGCAGTCCCCCCCCGGGCTTCACCTCCTACGAGCAGTACTTC
14,TRBV5-6,TRBJ1-2,.,.,CASSLKRKDYGYTF,TGTGCCAGCAGCTTGAAGAGGAAAGACTATGGCTACACCTTC
14,TRBV6-2/TRBV6-3,TRBJ1-5,.,many,CASSLQGSNQPQHF,TGTGCCAGCAGTCTACAGGGAAGCAATCAGCCCCAGCATTTT
15,TRBV6-2/TRBV6-3,TRBJ2-1,TRBD2,many,CASSYSLAGYNEQFF,TGTGCCAGCAGTTACTCCCTAGCGGGTTACAATGAGCAGTTCTTC
13,TRBV10-2,TRBJ1-4,.,.,CASRAGINEKLFF,TGCGCCAGCAGGGCAGGGATTAATGAAAAACTGTTTTTT
17,TRBV7-9,TRBJ1-5,.,few,CASSLERQAYSNQPQHF,TGTGCCAGCAGCTTAGAGAGACAGGCCTATAGCAATCAGCCCCAGCATTTT
15,TRBV28,TRBJ1-6,.,few,CASTTGTLKNSPLHF,TGTGCCAGCACTACCGGGACACTGAAAAATTCACCCCTCCACTTT
17,TRBV28,TRBJ2-3,TRBD2,.,CASSYPLAGDGLDTQCF,TGTGCCAGCAGTTACCCGCTAGCGGGAGACGGGCTAGATACGCAGTGTTTT
15,TRBV2,TRBJ2-1,.,few,CASTLPAGHYNEQFF,TGTGCCAGCACTCTACCTGCAGGGCACTACAATGAGCAGTTCTTC
15,TRBV25-1,TRBJ2-4,.,.,CASSEPREGGNIQCF,TGTGCCAGCAGTGAACCCCGTGAGGGTGGGAACATTCAGTGCTTC
16,TRBV4-1,TRBJ1-5,TRBD1,.,CASSQDAPGGGQPQHF,TGCGCCAGCAGCCAAGACGCGCCAGGGGGCGGCCAGCCCCAGCATTTT
12,TRBV28,TRBJ2-7,.,few,CACSEGLNEQYF,TGTGCCTGTAGTGAGGGTTTGAACGAGCAGTACTTC
17,TRBV3-1,TRBJ2-7,TRBD2,.,CASSQWKRELLGDEQYF,TGTGCCAGCAGCCAATGGAAGCGGGAGCTGTTGGGGGACGAGCAGTACTTC
14,TRBV28,TRBJ2-7,TRBD2,few,CASSSSGPTYEQYF,TGTGCCAGCAGTTCTAGCGGGCCCACCTACGAGCAGTACTTC
16,TRBV4-2,TRBJ1-4,.,.,CASSPKVPGANEKLFF,TGTGCCAGCAGCCCAAAGGTGCCGGGAGCTAATGAAAAACTGTTTTTT
14,TRBV18,TRBJ1-2,.,once,CASSPYDNHYGYTF,TGTGCCAGCTCACCATATGACAACCACTATGGCTACACCTTC
15,TRBV15,TRBJ1-2,.,many,CATSMTLGTSGGYTF,TGTGCCACCAGCATGACCCTCGGGACCAGCGGTGGCTACACCTTC
16,TRBV4-3,TRBJ2-7,.,few,CASSQDWGTGSLEQYF,TGCGCCAGCAGCCAAGATTGGGGAACAGGGTCCCTCGAGCAGTACTTC
14,TRBV3-1,TRBJ2-7,.,few,CASSLTEGGYEQYF,TGTGCCAGCAGCCTGACAGAAGGAGGCTACGAGCAGTACTTC
15,TRBV20-1,TRBJ2-7,TRBD2,.,CSARVLAGGRYEQYF,TGCAGTGCTAGAGTGCTAGCGGGAGGTCGGTACGAGCAGTACTTC
17,TRBV27,TRBJ2-7,.,many,CASSLYGSRGTSYEQYF,TGTGCCAGCAGTTTATACGGGAGTCGTGGTACCTCCTACGAGCAGTACTTC
16,TRBV20-1,TRBJ2-1,TRBD2,.,CSASTTLRGSYNEQFF,TGCAGTGCTAGTACTACTTTGCGGGGGTCCTACAATGAGCAGTTCTTC
15,TRBV28,TRBJ1-3,.,few,CASSLSGMGGNTIYF,TGTGCCAGCAGTTTATCAGGGATGGGTGGAAACACCATATATTTT
15,TRBV28,TRBJ1-1,TRBD1,few,CASIRTGSKNTEAFF,TGTGCCAGCATAAGGACAGGGAGTAAAAACACTGAAGCTTTCTTT
17,TRBV5-1,TRBJ2-1,TRBD2,.,CASSLEGTSGSYNEQFF,TGCGCCAGCAGCTTGGAGGGGACTAGCGGCTCCTACAATGAGCAGTTCTTC
19,TRBV28,TRBJ2-4,TRBD1,many,CASTLAGTGGPLAKNIQYF,TGTGCCAGCACCCTCGCGGGGACAGGGGGCCCGCTTGCCAAAAACATTCAGTACTTC
16,TRBV30,TRBJ2-1,.,few,CAWASLLAVLDNEQFF,TGTGCCTGGGCCTCCCTCCTCGCGGTTTTGGACAATGAGCAGTTCTTC
15,TRBV28,TRBJ2-7,TRBD2,.,CASSLFCGRIYEQYF,TGTGCCAGCAGTTTATTCTGCGGGAGGATCTACGAGCAGTACTTC
14,TRBV28,TRBJ2-1,.,.,CASSVPQEYNEKFF,TGTGCCAGCAGTGTCCCACAGGAGTACAATGAGAAGTTCTTC
14,TRBV19,TRBJ1-2,TRBD1,few,CASSGTDRVRGYTF,TGTGCCAGTAGTGGGACCGACAGGGTCCGCGGCTACACCTTC
13,TRBV4-1,TRBJ2-7,.,few,CASSQAIFYEQYF,TGCGCCAGCAGCCAAGCAATTTTCTACGAGCAGTACTTC
16,TRBV19,TRBJ2-1,TRBD2,few,CASSAPRLAGHNEQFF,TGTGCCAGTAGTGCCCCCAGGCTAGCGGGACACAATGAGCAGTTCTTC
13,TRBV7-8,TRBJ2-1,.,.,CASTMLPYNEQFF,TGTGCCAGCACTATGTTACCTTACAATGAGCAGTTCTTC
13,TRBV7-2,TRBJ2-5,.,few,CASSYVEGETQYF,TGTGCCAGCAGCTATGTGGAGGGAGAGACCCAGTACTTC
15,TRBV2,TRBJ1-5,.,few,CASSGERGAVSPQHF,TGTGCCAGCAGTGGGGAGAGGGGGGCCGTGTCGCCCCAGCATTTT
17,TRBV6-1,TRBJ2-5,TRBD1,.,CASSEFSRTGGEETQYF,TGTGCCAGCAGTGAATTCTCGAGGACAGGGGGCGAAGAGACCCAGTACTTC
15,TRBV28,TRBJ2-2,.,few,CASRYYGPASGELFF,TGTGCCAGCAGATATTACGGGCCCGCCTCCGGGGAGCTGTTTTTT
20,TRBV18,TRBJ2-1,.,.,CASSPPERLRAESSYNEQFF,TGTGCCAGCTCACCACCAGAAAGACTAAGGGCGGAGAGCTCCTACAATGAGCAGTTCTTC
12,TRBV27,TRBJ2-7,.,.,CASSSPGHEQYF,TGTGCCAGCAGTTCCCCGGGCCACGAGCAGTACTTC
13,TRBV7-8,TRBJ1-1,.,.,CASSLGGEEGAFF,TGTGCCAGCAGCTTAGGAGGGGAAGAGGGAGCTTTCTTT
13,TRBV20-1,TRBJ2-3,.,.,CSASGSGTDTRYF,TGCAGTGCTAGCGGGAGTGGCACAGATACGCGGTATTTT
11,TRBV6-2/TRBV6-3,TRBJ1-1,.,many,CAIQDHTEAFF,TGTGCCATTCAGGATCACACTGAAGCTTTCTTT
14,TRBV7-6,TRBJ2-7,TRBD1,.,CASRFKQGAYEQYF,TGTGCCAGCAGGTTCAAACAGGGGGCGTACGAGCAGTACTTC
15,TRBV3-1,TRBJ2-7,TRBD2,.,CASSQVGSGIYEQYF,TGTGCCAGCAGCCAAGTGGGTAGCGGGATTTACGAGCAGTACTTC
14,TRBV27,TRBJ2-1,TRBD1,.,CASSHKTGYNEQFF,TGTGCCAGCAGTCATAAGACAGGGTACAATGAGCAGTTCTTC
15,TRBV7-2,TRBJ1-2,TRBD1,few,CASSSTGGAGYGYTF,TGTGCCAGCAGCTCGACAGGGGGCGCGGGTTATGGCTACACCTTC
15,TRBV25-1,TRBJ1-5,.,.,CAGSVHGLNNQPQHF,TGTGCCGGCAGTGTCCACGGACTAAACAATCAGCCCCAGCATTTT
13,TRBV7-9,TRBJ2-7,.,once,CASSLILGDEQYF,TGTGCCAGCAGCTTAATATTAGGGGACGAGCAGTACTTC
18,TRBV4-2,TRBJ2-7,.,.,CAISRSGHTSNAPYEQYF,TGTGCCATCAGCCGCTCTGGACACACCTCGAATGCCCCCTACGAGCAGTACTTC
14,TRBV6-5,TRBJ2-7,.,.,CASSYYEGLAEQYF,TGTGCTAGCAGTTACTACGAGGGACTTGCCGAGCAGTACTTC
11,TRBV29-1,TRBJ2-1,.,.,CSLSSYNEQFF,TGCAGCCTGAGCTCCTACAATGAGCAGTTCTTC
18,TRBV27,TRBJ2-3,TRBD2,.,CASSSFDLAGVGTDTQYF,TGTGCCAGCAGTTCCTTCGACCTAGCGGGAGTGGGTACAGATACGCAGTATTTT
14,TRBV13,TRBJ2-1,TRBD1,.,CASRGTGVGNEQFF,TGTGCCAGCAGAGGGACAGGTGTCGGCAATGAGCAGTTCTTC
17,TRBV7-2,TRBJ2-1,.,.,CASSLVGGALSYNEQFF,TGTGCCAGCAGCTTAGTCGGAGGGGCCCTCTCCTACAATGAACAGTTCTTC